These 11 T cell receptor beta chains originate from one sample sequenced in a study of molecular identifiers for immune sequencing clone quantification (dated by TCRdb to the late 2010s). The protocol used for the library was PCR. The listed sequencing device is NextSeq 500. Using fastp at Q25 and MiXCR, TCRdb reprocessed the public reads and kept productive beta chains. Rows matching on CDR3 protein sequence are summarized as one entry with the most common DNA and genes. The sample data list 490,000 or so distinct CDR3 sequences, and roughly 25% of these were observed just once. The top ten constitute roughly 0.77% of the sample. Input material: naive CD8+ T cells from blood, with Jurkat cell RNA spiked in. The cell subset or site label on this specimen signifies: FACS-sorted CD8+CD4-CCR7+CD45RA+ naive T cells. The receptors come from a human donor in good health. Some libraries in this study had Jurkat cell RNA spiked in.

The rearrangement links TRBV6-1 to TRBJ1-5, with D unclear. Germline CDR1 and CDR2: MNHNS and SASEGT. This CDR3 region has 16 residues. Trimming removed 0 bases at V and 6 bases at J, with 15 bases between. Written as DNA, the CDR3 is TGTGCCAGCAGTGAAGCTACCGACTATCCTGGTCAGCCCCAGCATTTT. Protein: CASSEATDYPGQPQHF.

The sample holds many counts of this clonotype. The chain recombines TRBV25-1 with TRBJ2-5; D possibly matches TRBD1 or TRBD2 (5 bases each). CDR1 MGHDK and CDR2 SYGVNS come from the germline V gene. This CDR3 spans 15 amino acids. The V gene lost 2 bases and the J gene lost 2 bases, with 12 bases spanning the gap. DNA of the CDR3: TGTGCCAGCAGTGAACTTGGGACCCAGCAAGAGACCCAGTACTTC. Its protein product is CASSELGTQQETQYF. Full variable domain (missing parts from reference TRBV25-1 and TRBJ2-5): EADIYQTPRYLVIGTGKKITLECSQTMGHDKMYWYQQDPGMELHLIHYSYGVNSTEKGDLSSESTVSRIRTEHFPLTLESARPSHTSQYLCASSELGTQQETQYFGPGTRLLVL.

Concerning this clonotype: Likely a read error: the CDR3 ends without its conserved phenylalanine or tryptophan. The chain links TRBV7-9 to TRBJ2-7; 13 nucleotides line up with TRBD2. The trim removed 5 bases at V and 3 bases at J, leaving 4 bases unmatched. The CDR3 runs to 15 residues. Per germline, CDR1 SEHNR and CDR2 FQNEAQ (reference sequence). The CDR3 here is CASSPRLAGGYEQYL. The CDR3 nucleotides are TGTGCCAGCAGCCCCCGACTAGCGGGGGGCTACGAGCAGTACCTC.

This clonotype was seen a handful of times. The chain combines TRBV20-1 with TRBJ2-7; TRBD2 matches at 14 bases. The V gene end was trimmed by 6 bases and the J gene end by 4 bases; junction bases not matched to a gene: 8. This CDR3 comprises 15 residues. CDR1 and CDR2 (germline): DFQATT, SNEGSKA (reference sequence). This CDR3 is CSALGLAGVSYEQYF. CDR3 bases: TGCAGTGCCTTGGGACTAGCGGGAGTCTCTTACGAGCAGTACTTC.

The chain joins TRBV28 to TRBJ2-1; either TRBD1 or TRBD2 may supply D (5 bases each). The V end lost 6 bases, the J end lost 0 bases, and 15 bases lay between the germline ends. CDR3 size: 16 residues. Germline-derived CDR1 and CDR2 are MDHEN and SYDVKM. The CDR3 DNA is TGTGCCAGCAGACCCTCCGGGACGGACTCCTACAATGAGCAGTTCTTC. Its protein product is CASRPSGTDSYNEQFF.

The rearrangement uses TRBV12-3 or TRBV12-4 and TRBJ1-3; D not resolved. Between the trimmed V and J ends, which lost 8 bases and 0 bases, there was a span of 8 bases. This CDR3 is built from 13 residues. The CDR3 spells CASRELSGNTIYF. For the CDR3, the DNA is TGTGCCAGCCGGGAACTCTCTGGAAACACCATATATTTT.

Turning to this clonotype: In this CDR3 the conserved last residue, phenylalanine or tryptophan, is missing, so a read error is likely. This chain links TRBV29-1 with TRBJ2-3; the D gene is possibly TRBD2 (6 bases). The CDR3 loop spans 14 amino acids. CDR1 is SQVTM, CDR2 ANQGSEA, per germline. The CDR3 nucleotides read TGCAGCGTTGCTAGCGAGTGTCTCACAGATGCGCAGTATGTT. Its protein product is CSVASECLTDAQYV.

This clonotype occurred a few times. The chain couples TRBV20-1 to TRBJ2-7; 9 bases align to TRBD1. Per germline, CDR1 DFQATT and CDR2 SNEGSKA (reference sequence). V lost 0 bases to trimming and J lost 3 bases; unmatched junction nucleotides: 6. The CDR3 contains 15 residues. Here the CDR3 reads CSARDLRQGVYEQYF. DNA for the CDR3: TGCAGTGCTAGAGATCTGAGACAGGGGGTCTACGAGCAGTACTTC.

This clonotype showed up just a few times. The V call is TRBV2, the J call TRBJ2-7; TRBD1 is a possible D gene (6 bases). The length of the CDR3 is 15 residues. Germline assignment: CDR1 SNHLY and CDR2 FYNNEI. V lost 10 bases and J lost 13, with 32 bases in between. The CDR3 bases are TGTGCCACCATCCCAACGGAGACAAGGGGGAACTACGTATACTTC. Protein product: CATIPTETRGNYVYF.

This clonotype was counted a few times. This chain joins TRBV20-1 and TRBJ1-1, with 7 bases that match TRBD1. Germline CDR1 and CDR2: DFQATT and SNEGSKA (reference sequence). CDR3 length equals 13 residues. V gave up 2 bases and J gave up 3 bases; unmatched junction bases: 3. CDR3 loop: CSARQGEDTEAFF. The CDR3 coding sequence is TGCAGTGCTAGACAGGGGGAGGACACTGAAGCTTTCTTT.

There are many counts of this clonotype. CDR3 nucleotide sequence: TGTGCCAGCAGCCCTCGACAGGGGGCTAGGTTAGAGACCCAGTACTTC. Protein product: CASSPRQGARLETQYF. This chain uses TRBV7-2 with TRBJ2-5, with 10 nucleotides matching TRBD1. The CDR3 extends over 16 amino acids. V lost 5 bases and J lost 4; bases outside the gene matches: 10. CDR1 and CDR2 from the germline V gene are SGHTA and FQGNSA. The whole variable domain, remainder taken from reference TRBV7-2 and TRBJ2-5, is GAGVSQSPSNKVTEKGKDVELRCDPISGHTALYWYRQSLGQGLEFLIYFQGNSAPDKSGLPSDRFSAERTGGSVSTLTIQRTQQEDSAVYLCASSPRQGARLETQYFGPGTRLLVL.